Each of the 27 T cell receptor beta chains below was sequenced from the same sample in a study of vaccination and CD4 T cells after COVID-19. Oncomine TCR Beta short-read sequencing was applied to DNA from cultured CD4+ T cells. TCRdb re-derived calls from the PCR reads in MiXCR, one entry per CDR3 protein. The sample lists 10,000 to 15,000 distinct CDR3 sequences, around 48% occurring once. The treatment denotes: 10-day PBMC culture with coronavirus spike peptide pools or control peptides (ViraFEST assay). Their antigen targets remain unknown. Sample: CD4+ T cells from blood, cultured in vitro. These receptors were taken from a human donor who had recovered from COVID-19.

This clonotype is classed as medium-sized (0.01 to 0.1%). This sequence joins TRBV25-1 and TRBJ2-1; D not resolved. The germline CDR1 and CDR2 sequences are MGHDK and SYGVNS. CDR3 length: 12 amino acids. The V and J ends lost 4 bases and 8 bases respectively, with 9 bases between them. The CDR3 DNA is TGTGCCAGCAGTGTACTCATCCATGAGCAGTTCTTC. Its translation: CASSVLIHEQFF.

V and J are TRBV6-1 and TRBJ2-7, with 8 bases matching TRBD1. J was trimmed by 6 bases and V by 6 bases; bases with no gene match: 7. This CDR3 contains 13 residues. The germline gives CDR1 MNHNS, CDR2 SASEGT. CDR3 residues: CASRTTGAGEQYF. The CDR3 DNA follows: TGTGCCAGCAGGACGACAGGGGCGGGCGAGCAGTACTTC.

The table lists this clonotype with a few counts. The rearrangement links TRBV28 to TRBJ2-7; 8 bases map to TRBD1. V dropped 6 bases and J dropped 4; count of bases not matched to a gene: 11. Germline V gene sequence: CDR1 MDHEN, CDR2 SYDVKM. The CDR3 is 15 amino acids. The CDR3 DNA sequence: TGTGCCAGCAGCCTACCCGGGACAGGAACGTACGAGCAGTACTTC. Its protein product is CASSLPGTGTYEQYF. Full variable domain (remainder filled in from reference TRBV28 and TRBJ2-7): DVKVTQSSRYLVKRTGEKVFLECVQDMDHENMFWYRQDPGLGLRLIYFSYDVKMKEKGDIPEGYSVSREKKERFSLILESASTNQTSMYLCASSLPGTGTYEQYFGPGTRLTVT.

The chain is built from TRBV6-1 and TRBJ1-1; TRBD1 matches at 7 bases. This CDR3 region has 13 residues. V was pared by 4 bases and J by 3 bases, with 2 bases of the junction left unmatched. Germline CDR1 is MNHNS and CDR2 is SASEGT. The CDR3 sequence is CASSAGQHTEAFF. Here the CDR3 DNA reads TGTGCCAGCAGTGCGGGACAGCACACTGAAGCTTTCTTT.

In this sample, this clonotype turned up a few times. CDR3 coding DNA: TGTGCCAGCAGGGAGGGGCTCATCGATACGCAGTATTTT. Translation gives CASREGLIDTQYF. The chain links TRBV2 to TRBJ2-3; a possible D gene is TRBD2 (6 bases). CDR1 SNHLY and CDR2 FYNNEI come from the germline V gene. Between the trimmed V and J ends, which lost 6 bases and 6 bases, there was a span of 13 bases. The CDR3 is made up of 13 amino acids.

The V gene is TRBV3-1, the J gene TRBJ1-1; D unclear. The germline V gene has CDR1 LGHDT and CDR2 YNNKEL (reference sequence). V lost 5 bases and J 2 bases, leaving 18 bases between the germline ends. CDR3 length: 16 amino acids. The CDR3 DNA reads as TGTGCCAGCAGCTACGGGTCCACCGCTACTAACACTGAAGCTTTCTTT. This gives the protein CASSYGSTATNTEAFF.

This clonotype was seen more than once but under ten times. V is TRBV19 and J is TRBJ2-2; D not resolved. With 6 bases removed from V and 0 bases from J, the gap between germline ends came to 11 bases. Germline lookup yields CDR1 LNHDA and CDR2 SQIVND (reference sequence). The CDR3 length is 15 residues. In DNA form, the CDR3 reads TGTGCCAGTAGGAAACCCTACCCGAACACCGGGGAGCTGTTTTTT. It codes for CASRKPYPNTGELFF. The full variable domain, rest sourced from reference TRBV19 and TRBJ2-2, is DGGITQSPKYLFRKEGQNVTLSCEQNLNHDAMYWYRQDPGQGLRLIYYSQIVNDFQKGDIAEGYSVSREKKESFPLTVTSAQKNPTAFYLCASRKPYPNTGELFFGEGSRLTVL.

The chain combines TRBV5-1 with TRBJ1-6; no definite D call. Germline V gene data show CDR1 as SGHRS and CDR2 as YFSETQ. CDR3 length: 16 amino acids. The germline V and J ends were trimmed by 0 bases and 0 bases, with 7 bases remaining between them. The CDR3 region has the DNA TGCGCCAGCAGCTTGGATCAGAGCTCCTATAATTCACCCCTCCACTTT. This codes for CASSLDQSSYNSPLHF.

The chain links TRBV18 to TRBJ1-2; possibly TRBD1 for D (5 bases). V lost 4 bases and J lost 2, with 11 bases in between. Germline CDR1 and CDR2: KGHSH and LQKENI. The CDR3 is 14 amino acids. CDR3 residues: CASSREGYNYGYTF. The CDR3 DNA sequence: TGTGCCAGCTCACGGGAGGGGTACAACTATGGCTACACCTTC.

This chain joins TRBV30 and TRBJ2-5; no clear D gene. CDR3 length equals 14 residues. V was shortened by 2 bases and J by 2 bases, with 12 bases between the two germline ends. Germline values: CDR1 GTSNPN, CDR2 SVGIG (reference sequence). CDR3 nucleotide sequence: TGTGCCTGGAGTAGACCTGGAATTCAAGAGACCCAGTACTTC. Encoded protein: CAWSRPGIQETQYF.

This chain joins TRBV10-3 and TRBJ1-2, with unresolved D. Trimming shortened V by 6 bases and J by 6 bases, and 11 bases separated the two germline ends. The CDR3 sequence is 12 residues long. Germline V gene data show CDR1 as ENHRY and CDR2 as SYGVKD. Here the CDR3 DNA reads TGTGCCATCAGCCCTGACATGGATGGCTACACCTTC. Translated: CAISPDMDGYTF.

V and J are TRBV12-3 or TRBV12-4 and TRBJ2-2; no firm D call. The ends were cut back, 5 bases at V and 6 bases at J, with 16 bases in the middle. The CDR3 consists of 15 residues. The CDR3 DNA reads TGTGCCAGCAGTCTTAGCTATCTTGAGCCCGGGGAGCTGTTTTTT. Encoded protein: CASSLSYLEPGELFF.

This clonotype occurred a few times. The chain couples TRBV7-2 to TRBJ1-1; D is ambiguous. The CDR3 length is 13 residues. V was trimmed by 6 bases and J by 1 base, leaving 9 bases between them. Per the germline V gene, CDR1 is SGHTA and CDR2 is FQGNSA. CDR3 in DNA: TGTGCCAGCAGACGACAACCGAACACTGAAGCTTTCTTT. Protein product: CASRRQPNTEAFF.

The CDR3 sequence is CSAPFARGGNQPQHF. Written as DNA, the CDR3 is TGCAGTGCTCCCTTCGCCAGGGGGGGGAATCAGCCCCAGCATTTT. The chain employs TRBV20-1 and TRBJ1-5, with 7 bases identical to TRBD1. CDR3 length equals 15 residues. The germline gives CDR1 DFQATT, CDR2 SNEGSKA (reference sequence). The V gene end was trimmed by 5 bases and the J gene end by 4 bases; junction bases not matched to a gene: 11.

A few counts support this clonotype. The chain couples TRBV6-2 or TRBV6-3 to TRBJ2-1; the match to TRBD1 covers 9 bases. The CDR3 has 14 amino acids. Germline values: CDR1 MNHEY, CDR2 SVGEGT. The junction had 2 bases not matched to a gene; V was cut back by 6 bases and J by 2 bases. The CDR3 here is CASRDRGTYNEQFF. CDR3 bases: TGTGCCAGCAGGGACAGGGGCACCTACAATGAGCAGTTCTTC.

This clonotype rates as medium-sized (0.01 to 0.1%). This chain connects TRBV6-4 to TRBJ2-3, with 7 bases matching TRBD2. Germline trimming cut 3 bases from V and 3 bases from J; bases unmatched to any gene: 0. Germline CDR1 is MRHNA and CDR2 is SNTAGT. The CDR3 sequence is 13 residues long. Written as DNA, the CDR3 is TGTGCCAGCAGTGAGCGGGAGACAGATACGCAGTATTTT. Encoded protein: CASSERETDTQYF.

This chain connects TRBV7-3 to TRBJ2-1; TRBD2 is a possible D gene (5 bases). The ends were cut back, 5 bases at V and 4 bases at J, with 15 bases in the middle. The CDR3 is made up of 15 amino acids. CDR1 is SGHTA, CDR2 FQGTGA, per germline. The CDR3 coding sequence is TGTGCCAGCAGCAAACGGGATGCGGTTTACAATGAGCAGTTCTTC. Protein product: CASSKRDAVYNEQFF.

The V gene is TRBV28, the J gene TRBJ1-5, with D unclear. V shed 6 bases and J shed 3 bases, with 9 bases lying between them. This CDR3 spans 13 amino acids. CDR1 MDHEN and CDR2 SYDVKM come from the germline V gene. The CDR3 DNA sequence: TGTGCCAGCAGCCCCCCCTTCAATCAGCCCCAGCATTTT. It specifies CASSPPFNQPQHF.

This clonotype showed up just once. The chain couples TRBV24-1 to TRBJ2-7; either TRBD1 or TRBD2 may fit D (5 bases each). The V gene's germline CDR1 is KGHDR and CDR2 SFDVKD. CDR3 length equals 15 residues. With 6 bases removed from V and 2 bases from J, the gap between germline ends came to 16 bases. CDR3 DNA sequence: TGTGCCACCAGTAATTCCGGGGCTGGACCCTACGAGCAGTACTTC. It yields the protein CATSNSGAGPYEQYF.

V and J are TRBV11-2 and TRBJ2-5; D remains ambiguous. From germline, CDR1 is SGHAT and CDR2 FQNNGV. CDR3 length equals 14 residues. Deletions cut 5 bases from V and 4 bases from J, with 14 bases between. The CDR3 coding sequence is TGTGCCAGCAGCCTTGGACGGTGGGCAGAGACCCAGTACTTC. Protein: CASSLGRWAETQYF.

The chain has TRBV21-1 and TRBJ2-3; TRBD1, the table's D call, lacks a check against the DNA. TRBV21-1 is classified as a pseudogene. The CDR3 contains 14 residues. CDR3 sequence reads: CASSAGTSTDTQYF. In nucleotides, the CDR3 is TGTGCCAGCAGCGCCGGGACTAGCACAGATACGCAGTATTTT.

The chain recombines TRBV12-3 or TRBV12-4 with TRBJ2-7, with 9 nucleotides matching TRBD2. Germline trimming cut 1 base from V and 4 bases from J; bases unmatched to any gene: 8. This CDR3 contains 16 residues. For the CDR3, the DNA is TGTGCCAGCAGTTTAGTTGGCCTAGCGGGAAAGTACGAGCAGTACTTC. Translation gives CASSLVGLAGKYEQYF.

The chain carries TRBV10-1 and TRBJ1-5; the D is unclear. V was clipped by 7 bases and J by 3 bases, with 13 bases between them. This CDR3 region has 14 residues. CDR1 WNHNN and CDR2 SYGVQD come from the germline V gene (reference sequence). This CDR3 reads CASTQDANNQPQHF. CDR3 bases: TGCGCCAGCACCCAGGACGCTAACAATCAGCCCCAGCATTTT.

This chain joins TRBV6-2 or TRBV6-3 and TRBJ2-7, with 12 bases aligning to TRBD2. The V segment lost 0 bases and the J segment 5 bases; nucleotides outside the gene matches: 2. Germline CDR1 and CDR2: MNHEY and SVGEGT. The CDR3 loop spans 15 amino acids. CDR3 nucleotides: TGTGCCAGCAGTTACTCGACTAGCGGGAGCGACGAGCAGTACTTC. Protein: CASSYSTSGSDEQYF.

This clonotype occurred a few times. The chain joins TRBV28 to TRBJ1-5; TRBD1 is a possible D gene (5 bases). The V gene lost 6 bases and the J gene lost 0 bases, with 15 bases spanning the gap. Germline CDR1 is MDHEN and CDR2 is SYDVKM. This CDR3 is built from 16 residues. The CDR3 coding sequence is TGTGCCAGCAGCCCGATGGGGGGAAATAGCAATCAGCCCCAGCATTTT. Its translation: CASSPMGGNSNQPQHF.

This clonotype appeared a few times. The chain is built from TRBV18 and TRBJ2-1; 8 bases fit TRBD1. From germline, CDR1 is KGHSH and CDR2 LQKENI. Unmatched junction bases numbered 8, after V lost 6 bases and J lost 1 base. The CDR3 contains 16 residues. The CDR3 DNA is TGTGCCAGCTCCCCCCCCGGGACAGGATCCTACAATGAGCAGTTCTTC. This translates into CASSPPGTGSYNEQFF.

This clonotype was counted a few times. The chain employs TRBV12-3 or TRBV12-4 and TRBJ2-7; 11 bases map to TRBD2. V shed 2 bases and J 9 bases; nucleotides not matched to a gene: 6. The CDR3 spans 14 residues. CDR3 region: CASSLIAGGSGQYF. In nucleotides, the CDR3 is TGTGCCAGCAGTTTAATAGCGGGAGGGAGTGGGCAGTACTTC.